Below, 6 T cell receptor beta chains from the same sample are listed, as sequenced in a study of cytotoxic CD8 clonotypes in ibrutinib-treated CLL. Method: immunoSEQ multiplex PCR; TCRdb's copy keeps in-frame clones and lacks some. The table has more than 85,000 clones, 60% to 80% seen once; the top ten hold about 33%. Here the sequenced sample was PBMCs, taken after 12 months of ibrutinib treatment. The receptor set was obtained from a human donor with chronic lymphocytic leukemia.

CDR3 region: CASSPTSGENEQFF. The CDR3, as DNA: TGTGCCAGCTCGCCGACTAGCGGGGAGAATGAGCAGTTCTTC. The chain carries TRBV18 and TRBJ2-1, with TRBD2 identical over 11 bases. CDR1 and CDR2 (germline): KGHSH, LQKENI. This CDR3 is built from 14 residues. Losses at the gene ends were 6 bases for V and 7 bases for J; bases not matched to a gene: 5.

V gene TRBV7-2 combines with J gene TRBJ1-3; 7 bases match TRBD1. Losses at the gene ends were 0 bases for V and 0 bases for J; bases not matched to a gene: 2. CDR3 length equals 16 residues. CDR1 and CDR2 from the germline V gene are SGHTA and FQGNSA. CDR3 in DNA: TGTGCCAGCAGCTTAGCGACAGGGAGCTCTGGAAACACCATATATTTT. It encodes CASSLATGSSGNTIYF.

V and J are TRBV5-4 and TRBJ1-1; D may be TRBD1 (6 bases). Germline CDR1 SGHNT, CDR2 YYREEE (reference sequence). The CDR3 extends over 16 amino acids. The V and J ends lost 0 bases and 4 bases respectively, with 16 bases between them. The CDR3 bases are TGTGCCAGCAGCTTGGAGACCGACAGGAGGGGCACTGAAGCTTTCTTT. This codes for CASSLETDRRGTEAFF.

This clone was detected a few times. The chain carries TRBV7-9 and TRBJ1-4; D may be TRBD1 (5 bases). V was cut by 5 bases and J by 7 bases, with 11 bases left in between. The CDR3 has 13 amino acids. From germline, CDR1 is SEHNR and CDR2 FQNEAQ (reference sequence). CDR3 coding DNA: TGTGCCAGCAGCCTGGAGGGGAGTGAAAAACTGTTTTTT. Translating gives CASSLEGSEKLFF.

This clone was counted once. The chain has TRBV12-5 and TRBJ2-5; D not certain. With 0 bases removed from V and 7 bases from J, the gap between germline ends came to 24 bases. This CDR3 has 18 amino acids. The germline gives CDR1 LGHNT, CDR2 FRNRAP. Here the CDR3 reads CASGLVRSRDVRSATQYF. The DNA for the CDR3 is TGTGCTAGTGGTTTGGTACGATCCCGCGACGTGCGTTCGGCGACCCAGTACTTC.

The V and J genes are TRBV11-3 and TRBJ2-3; a possible D gene is TRBD2 (6 bases). Germline V gives CDR1 SGHNT, CDR2 YENEEA. V lost 5 bases to trimming and J lost 4 bases, with 19 bases between them. The CDR3 loop spans 16 amino acids. CDR3 sequence (DNA): TGTGCCAGCAGCCCGGTTGGGTTAGTAGCGGCAGATACGCAGTATTTT. Protein sequence: CASSPVGLVAADTQYF.